This T cell receptor (beta chain) was sequenced during a study of shared clonotypes between healthy human individuals. Study in general: Donors had three CD4 naive, three CD4 memory, two CD8 naive and one CD8 memory plate apiece. Study-wide findings and caveats: About 5% was the fraction of naive CD4 clonotypes found shared across several donors. Though the depth was large, rarefaction showed that sorted-subset sequencing was incomplete.

For this clone: The antigen is unknown.

Running of the assay took place at deep level. Assay: immunoSEQ multiplex PCR; the TCRdb copy retains only in-frame clones and omits some. This table holds over a million clones, around three quarters found once. The CDR3 runs to 11 residues. The germline V and J ends were trimmed by 0 bases and 9 bases, with 3 bases remaining between them. Germline-derived CDR1 and CDR2 are SGHDN and FVKESK. Sequenced material: memory CD4+ T cells from PBMCs. Specified subset: CD45RA-negative fraction. The receptor was isolated from a man between 18 and 35 years old in good health. Some clones in this sample may be carry-over from other donors' samples. This rearrangement joins TRBV14 to TRBJ2-1; D is uncertain. CDR3 protein: CASSQEGEQFF. DNA of the CDR3: TGTGCCAGCAGCCAAGAGGGTGAGCAGTTCTTC.